This T cell receptor beta chain emerged from a study of T-cell memory formation after mild COVID-19. 5'RACE with constant-segment primers yielded barcoded, UMI-tagged TCR alpha and TCR beta cDNA libraries. TCRdb ran MiXCR on the 5' RACE reads and lists one entry per CDR3 protein. Of under 35,000 distinct CDR3 sequences listed, 15% to 20% are singletons. This clonotype was recorded many times. This CDR3 contains 12 residues. V lost 3 bases and J 2 bases, leaving 3 bases between the germline ends. Looked up from germline, CDR1 is SEHNR and CDR2 is FQNEAQ (reference sequence). This TCR came from an adult who had mild COVID-19 (a few samples of this study predate the infection). Cell type and time point are not known. Sequencing was done on a sample of PBMCs or a T cell subset sorted from them (not recorded which). This chain uses TRBV7-9 with TRBJ2-3; D gene unclear. The CDR3 reads CASSFDTDTQYF. The CDR3 bases are TGTGCCAGCAGCTTTGACACAGATACGCAGTATTTT.